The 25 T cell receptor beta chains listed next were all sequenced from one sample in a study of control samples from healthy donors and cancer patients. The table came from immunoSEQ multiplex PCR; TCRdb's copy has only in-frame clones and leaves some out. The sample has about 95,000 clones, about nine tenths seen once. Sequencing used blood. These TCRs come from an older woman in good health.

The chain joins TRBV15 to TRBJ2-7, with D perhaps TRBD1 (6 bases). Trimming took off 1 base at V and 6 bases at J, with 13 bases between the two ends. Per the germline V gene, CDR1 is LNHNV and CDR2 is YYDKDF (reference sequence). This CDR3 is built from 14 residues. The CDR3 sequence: CATSRGPGRGEQYF. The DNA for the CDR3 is TGTGCCACCAGCAGAGGTCCGGGCAGGGGCGAGCAGTACTTC.

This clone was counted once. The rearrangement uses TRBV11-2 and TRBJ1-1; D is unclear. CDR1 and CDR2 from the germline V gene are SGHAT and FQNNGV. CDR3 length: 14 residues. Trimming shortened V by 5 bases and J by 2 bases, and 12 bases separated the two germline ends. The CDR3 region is CASSLDTSNTEAFF. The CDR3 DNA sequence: TGTGCCAGCAGCCTCGATACGTCCAACACTGAAGCTTTCTTT.

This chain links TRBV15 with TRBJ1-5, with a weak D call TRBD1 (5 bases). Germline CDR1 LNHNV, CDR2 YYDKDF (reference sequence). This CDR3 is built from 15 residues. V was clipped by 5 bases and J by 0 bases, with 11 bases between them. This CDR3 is CATSLGQTSNQPQHF. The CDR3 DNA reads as TGTGCCACCAGCCTCGGACAAACTAGCAATCAGCCCCAGCATTTT. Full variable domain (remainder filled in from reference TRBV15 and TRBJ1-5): DAMVIQNPRYQVTQFGKPVTLSCSQTLNHNVMYWYQQKSSQAPKLLFHYYDKDFNNEADTPDNFQSRRPNTSFCFLDIRSPGLGDTAMYLCATSLGQTSNQPQHFGDGTRLSIL.

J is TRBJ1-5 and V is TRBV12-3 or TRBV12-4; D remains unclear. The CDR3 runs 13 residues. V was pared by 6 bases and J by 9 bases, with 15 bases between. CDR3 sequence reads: CASSSGLLLPQHF. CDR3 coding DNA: TGTGCCAGCAGCTCCGGACTTCTCTTGCCCCAGCATTTT.

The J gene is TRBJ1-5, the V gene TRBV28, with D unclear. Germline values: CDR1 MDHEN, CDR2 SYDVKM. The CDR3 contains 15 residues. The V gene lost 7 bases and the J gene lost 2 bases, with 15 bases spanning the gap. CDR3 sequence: CASNPQKGGNQPQHF. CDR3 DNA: TGTGCCAGCAATCCACAGAAGGGTGGCAATCAGCCCCAGCATTTT.

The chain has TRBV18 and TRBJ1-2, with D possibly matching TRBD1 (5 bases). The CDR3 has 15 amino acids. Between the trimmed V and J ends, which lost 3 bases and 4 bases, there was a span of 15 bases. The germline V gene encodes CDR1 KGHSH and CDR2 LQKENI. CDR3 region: CASSPRDPAFYGYTF. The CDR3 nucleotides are TGTGCCAGCTCACCGCGGGACCCCGCCTTCTATGGCTACACCTTC. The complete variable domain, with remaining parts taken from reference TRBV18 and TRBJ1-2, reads NAGVMQNPRHLVRRRGQEARLRCSPMKGHSHVYWYRQLPEEGLKFMVYLQKENIIDESGMPKERFSAEFPKEGPSILRIQQVVRGDSAAYFCASSPRDPAFYGYTFGSGTRLTVV.

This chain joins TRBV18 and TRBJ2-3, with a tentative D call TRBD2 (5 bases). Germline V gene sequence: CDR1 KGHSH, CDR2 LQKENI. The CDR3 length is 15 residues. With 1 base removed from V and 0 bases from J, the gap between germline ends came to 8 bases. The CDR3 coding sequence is TGTGCCAGCTCACCACGGGAGCAGAGCACAGATACGCAGTATTTT. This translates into CASSPREQSTDTQYF.

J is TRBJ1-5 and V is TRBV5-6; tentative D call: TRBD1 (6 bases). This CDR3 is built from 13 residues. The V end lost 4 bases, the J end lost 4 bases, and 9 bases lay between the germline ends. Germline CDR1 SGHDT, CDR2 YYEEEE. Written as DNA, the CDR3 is TGTGCCAGCAGCCACGACAGGAATCAGCCCCAGCATTTT. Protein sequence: CASSHDRNQPQHF.

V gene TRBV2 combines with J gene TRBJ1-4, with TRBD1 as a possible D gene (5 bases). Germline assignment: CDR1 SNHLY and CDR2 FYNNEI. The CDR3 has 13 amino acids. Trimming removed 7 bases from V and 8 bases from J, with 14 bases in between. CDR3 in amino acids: CASTTERGEKLFF. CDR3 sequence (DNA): TGTGCCAGCACTACTGAACGGGGCGAAAAACTGTTTTTT.

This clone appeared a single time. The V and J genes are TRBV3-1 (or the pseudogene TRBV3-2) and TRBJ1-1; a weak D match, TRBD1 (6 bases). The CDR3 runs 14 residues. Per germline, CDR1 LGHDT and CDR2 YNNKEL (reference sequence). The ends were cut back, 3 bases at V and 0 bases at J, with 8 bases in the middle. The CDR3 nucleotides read TGTGCCAGCAGCCAGGGGGCGGTGAACACTGAAGCTTTCTTT. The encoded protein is CASSQGAVNTEAFF.

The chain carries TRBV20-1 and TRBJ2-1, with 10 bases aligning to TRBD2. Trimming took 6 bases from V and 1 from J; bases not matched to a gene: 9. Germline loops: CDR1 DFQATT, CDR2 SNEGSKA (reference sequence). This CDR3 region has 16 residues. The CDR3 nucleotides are TGCAGTGCGAGTGGGACTAGCGCTCTATCCTACAATGAGCAGTTCTTC. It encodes CSASGTSALSYNEQFF.

The CDR3 loop is CAWSEGNYGYTF. In DNA, the CDR3 is TGTGCCTGGAGTGAGGGTAACTATGGCTACACCTTC. The V and J genes are TRBV30 and TRBJ1-2, with no clear D. Germline assignment: CDR1 GTSNPN and CDR2 SVGIG (reference sequence). The CDR3 spans 12 residues. Deletions cut 1 base from V and 1 base from J, with 4 bases between.

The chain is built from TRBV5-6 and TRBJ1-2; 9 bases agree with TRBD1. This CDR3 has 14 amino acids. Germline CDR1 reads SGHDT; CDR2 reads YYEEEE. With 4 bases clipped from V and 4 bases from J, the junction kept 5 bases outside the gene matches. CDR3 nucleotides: TGTGCCAGCAGCCCACAGGGGGCGGGCTATGGCTACACCTTC. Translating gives CASSPQGAGYGYTF.

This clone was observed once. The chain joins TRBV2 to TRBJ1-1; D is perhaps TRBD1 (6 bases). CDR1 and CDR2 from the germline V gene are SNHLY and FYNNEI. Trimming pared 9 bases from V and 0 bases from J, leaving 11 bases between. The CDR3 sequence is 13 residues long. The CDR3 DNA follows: TGTGCCAGAGGGACATCTCTGAACACTGAAGCTTTCTTT. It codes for CARGTSLNTEAFF.

The CDR3 DNA follows: TGTGCCAGCAGTTTGATCGGGGAGCTGTTTTTT. Translating it yields CASSLIGELFF. The chain joins TRBV12-3 or TRBV12-4 to TRBJ2-2; D unclear. V was clipped by 3 bases and J by 7 bases, with 3 bases between them. CDR3 length: 11 residues.

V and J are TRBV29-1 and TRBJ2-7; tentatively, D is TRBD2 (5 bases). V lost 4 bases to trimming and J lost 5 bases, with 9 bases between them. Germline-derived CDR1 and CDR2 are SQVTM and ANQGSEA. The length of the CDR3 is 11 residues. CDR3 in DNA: TGCAGCGTTGGGTCGGGGAACGAGCAGTACTTC. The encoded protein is CSVGSGNEQYF.

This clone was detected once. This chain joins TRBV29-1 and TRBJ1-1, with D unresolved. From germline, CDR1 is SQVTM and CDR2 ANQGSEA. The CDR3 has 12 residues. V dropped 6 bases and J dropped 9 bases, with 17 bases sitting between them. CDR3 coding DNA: TGCAGCGTAGAAACAGCGGCCCCGAAAGCTTTCTTT. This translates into CSVETAAPKAFF.

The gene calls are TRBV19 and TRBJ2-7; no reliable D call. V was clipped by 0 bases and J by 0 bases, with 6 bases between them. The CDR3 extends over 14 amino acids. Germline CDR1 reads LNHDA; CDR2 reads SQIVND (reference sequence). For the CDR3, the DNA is TGTGCCAGTAGTATAGACTCGACCTCCTACGAGCAGTACTTC. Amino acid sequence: CASSIDSTSYEQYF.

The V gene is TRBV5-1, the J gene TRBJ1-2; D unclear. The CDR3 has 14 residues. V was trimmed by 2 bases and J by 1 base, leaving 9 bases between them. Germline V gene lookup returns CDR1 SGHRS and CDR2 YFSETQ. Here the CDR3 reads CASSFETVNYGYTF. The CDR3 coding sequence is TGCGCCAGCAGCTTCGAGACCGTTAACTATGGCTACACCTTC.

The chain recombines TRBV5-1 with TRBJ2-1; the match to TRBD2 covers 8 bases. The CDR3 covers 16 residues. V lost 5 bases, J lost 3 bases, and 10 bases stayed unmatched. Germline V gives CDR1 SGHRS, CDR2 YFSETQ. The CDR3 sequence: CASSSGTSAGYNEQFF. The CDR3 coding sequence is TGCGCCAGCAGTTCCGGGACTAGTGCAGGCTACAATGAGCAGTTCTTC. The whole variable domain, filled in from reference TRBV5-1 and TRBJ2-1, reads KAGVTQTPRYLIKTRGQQVTLSCSPISGHRSVSWYQQTPGQGLQFLFEYFSETQRNKGNFPGRFSGRQFSNSRSEMNVSTLELGDSALYLCASSSGTSAGYNEQFFGPGTRLTVL.

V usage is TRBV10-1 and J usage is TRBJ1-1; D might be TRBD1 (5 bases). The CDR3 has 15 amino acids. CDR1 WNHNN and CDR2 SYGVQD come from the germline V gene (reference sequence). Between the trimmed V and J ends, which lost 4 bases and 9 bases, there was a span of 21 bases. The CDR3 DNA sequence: TGCGCCAGCAGTGTCTTAAGGGGTGGACCTGATCAAGCTTTCTTT. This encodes CASSVLRGGPDQAFF.

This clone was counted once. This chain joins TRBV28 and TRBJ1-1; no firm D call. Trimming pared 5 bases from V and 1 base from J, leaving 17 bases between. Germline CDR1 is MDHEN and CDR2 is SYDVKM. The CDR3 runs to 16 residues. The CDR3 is CASSTLLGGENTEAFF. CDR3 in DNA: TGTGCCAGCAGTACCCTCCTGGGTGGCGAGAACACTGAAGCTTTCTTT.

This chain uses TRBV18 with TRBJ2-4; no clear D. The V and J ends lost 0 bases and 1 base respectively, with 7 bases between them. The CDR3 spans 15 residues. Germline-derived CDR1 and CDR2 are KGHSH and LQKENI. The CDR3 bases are TGTGCCAGCTCACCACCCTCCAGGGCCAAAAACATTCAGTACTTC. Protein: CASSPPSRAKNIQYF.

CDR3 nucleotides: TGCGCCAGCAGCCCCGGGACAGGCGGTAGAAATGAGCAGTTCTTC. This codes for CASSPGTGGRNEQFF. V gene TRBV4-3 combines with J gene TRBJ2-1; 8 nucleotides agree with TRBD1. The CDR3 totals 15 residues. V gave up 4 bases and J gave up 7 bases; unmatched junction bases: 9. Germline V CDR1 and CDR2: LGHNA, YSLEER.

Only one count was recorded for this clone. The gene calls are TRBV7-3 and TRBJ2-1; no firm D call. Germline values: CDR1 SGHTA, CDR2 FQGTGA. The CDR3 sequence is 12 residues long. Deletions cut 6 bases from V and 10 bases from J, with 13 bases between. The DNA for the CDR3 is TGTGCCAGCAGTGAGGTCTTAGGAGAGCAGTTCTTC. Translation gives CASSEVLGEQFF.